The clone carrying this TCR beta chain has only one observation. Seattle's cohort entered during active infection and was followed longitudinally. This entry is derived from a study of blood T cell repertoires in COVID-19. Study in general: The study drew acute and convalescent COVID-19 samples from the United States, Italy and Spain. Sources were T cells, B-cell-depleted T cells, or PBMCs; the material itself was cDNA or gDNA.

Original data processing: Estimation of nucleated cell counts was performed using reference gene primer amplification. Clones were sequenced by immunoSEQ multiplex PCR, and TCRdb holds only the in-frame ones, with some missing. V and J calls and clone size are those listed in that table; D and trimming were worked out from the DNA. The table includes around 160,000 clones, approximately 87% detected once. The V gene's germline CDR1 is SGHTA and CDR2 FQGNSA. This CDR3 contains 15 residues. V lost 1 base, J lost 1 base, and 10 bases lay in between. The receptor was derived from a woman in her 70s with COVID-19, enrolled during active disease. Specimen: peripheral blood. This chain uses TRBV7-2 with TRBJ1-1; D is ambiguous. CDR3 sequence: CASSLVWQRNTEAFF. As DNA, the CDR3 is TGTGCCAGCAGCTTAGTCTGGCAACGGAACACTGAAGCTTTCTTT. The whole variable domain, remainder taken from reference TRBV7-2 and TRBJ1-1, is GAGVSQSPSNKVTEKGKDVELRCDPISGHTALYWYRQSLGQGLEFLIYFQGNSAPDKSGLPSDRFSAERTGGSVSTLTIQRTQQEDSAVYLCASSLVWQRNTEAFFGQGTRLTVV.